Included here is one T cell receptor beta chain sequence, with context. Its antigen is not known. Germline V lookup: CDR1 SGHDN, CDR2 FVKESK. CDR3 length: 13 residues. V was shortened by 4 bases and J by 0 bases, with 6 bases between the two germline ends. Lung cancer patients with chemo-refractory metastatic non-small-cell disease were given focal radiation plus CTLA-4 blockade with ipilimumab. The data were obtained in a study of radiotherapy plus CTLA-4 blockade in lung cancer. As for the study in general: There were objective responses in approximately 20% of patients, and more than 30% had disease control. Notes on the study in general: In blood, tumor-derived TCR clones expanded after radiotherapy plus ipilimumab. The authors reported that early blood T cell clone dynamics, with interferon-beta, best predicted response.

Data came from immunoSEQ multiplex PCR; TCRdb stores just in-frame clones and leaves some out. The repertoire consists of about 97,000 clones, with approximately 72% occurring once and the leading ten covering around 2.8%. This receptor was identified in a human donor with non-small cell lung cancer who had a partial response to radiotherapy plus ipilimumab. Some clones in this sample may be carry-over from other donors' samples. The specimen comprised peripheral blood, sampled from a patient treated with radiotherapy plus ipilimumab. The chain couples TRBV14 to TRBJ1-1; no clear D. The DNA for the CDR3 is TGTGCCAGCAGCCCGTCGGTGAACACTGAAGCTTTCTTT. The encoded protein is CASSPSVNTEAFF.